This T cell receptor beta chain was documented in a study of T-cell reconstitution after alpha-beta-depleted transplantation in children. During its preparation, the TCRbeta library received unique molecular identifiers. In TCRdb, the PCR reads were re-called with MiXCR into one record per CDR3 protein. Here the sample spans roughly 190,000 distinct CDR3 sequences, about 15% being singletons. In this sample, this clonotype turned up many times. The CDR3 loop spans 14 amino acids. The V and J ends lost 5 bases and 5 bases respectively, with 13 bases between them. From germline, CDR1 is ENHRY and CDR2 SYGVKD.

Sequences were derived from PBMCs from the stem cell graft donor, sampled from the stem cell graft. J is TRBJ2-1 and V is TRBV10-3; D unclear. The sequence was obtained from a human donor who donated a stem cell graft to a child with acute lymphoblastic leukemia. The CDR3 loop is CAISTRDVDNEQFF. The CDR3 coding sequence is TGTGCCATCAGTACAAGAGACGTTGACAATGAGCAGTTCTTC.